A single count supports the clone carrying this TCR beta chain. The entry originates in a study of blood T cell repertoires in COVID-19. Study as a whole: Samples of COVID-19 (acute and convalescent) were obtained from the United States, Italy and Spain.

Sequenced by immunoSEQ multiplex PCR; TCRdb stores in-frame clones only, minus some. The top ten hold less than 2.5% of the sample, which has about 270,000 clones, 85% to 90% seen once. The germline V and J ends were trimmed by 6 bases and 7 bases, with 10 bases remaining between them. CDR3 length: 13 amino acids. Germline values: CDR1 MRHNA, CDR2 SNTAGT. The genes are TRBV6-4 and TRBJ1-6; D call uncertain. The sequencing sample was made of PBMCs or T cells enriched from blood (not recorded which). The source of this sequence is a woman younger than 30 who had recovered from COVID-19. CDR3 amino acids: CASSRERNSPLHF. DNA of the CDR3: TGTGCCAGCAGCCGCGAAAGAAATTCACCCCTCCACTTT.